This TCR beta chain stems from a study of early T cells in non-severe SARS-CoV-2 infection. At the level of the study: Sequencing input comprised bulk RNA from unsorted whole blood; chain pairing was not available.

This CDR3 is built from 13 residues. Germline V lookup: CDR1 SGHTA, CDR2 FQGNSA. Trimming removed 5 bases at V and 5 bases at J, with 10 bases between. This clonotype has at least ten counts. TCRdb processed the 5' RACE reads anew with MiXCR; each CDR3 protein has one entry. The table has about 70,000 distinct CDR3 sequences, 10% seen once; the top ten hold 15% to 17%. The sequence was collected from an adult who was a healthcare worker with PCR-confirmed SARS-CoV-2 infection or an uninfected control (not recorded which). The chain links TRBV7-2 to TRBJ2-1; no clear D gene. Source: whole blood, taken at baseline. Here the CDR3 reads CASSRGRNNEQFF. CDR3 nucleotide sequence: TGTGCCAGCAGCCGAGGCCGGAACAATGAGCAGTTCTTC.